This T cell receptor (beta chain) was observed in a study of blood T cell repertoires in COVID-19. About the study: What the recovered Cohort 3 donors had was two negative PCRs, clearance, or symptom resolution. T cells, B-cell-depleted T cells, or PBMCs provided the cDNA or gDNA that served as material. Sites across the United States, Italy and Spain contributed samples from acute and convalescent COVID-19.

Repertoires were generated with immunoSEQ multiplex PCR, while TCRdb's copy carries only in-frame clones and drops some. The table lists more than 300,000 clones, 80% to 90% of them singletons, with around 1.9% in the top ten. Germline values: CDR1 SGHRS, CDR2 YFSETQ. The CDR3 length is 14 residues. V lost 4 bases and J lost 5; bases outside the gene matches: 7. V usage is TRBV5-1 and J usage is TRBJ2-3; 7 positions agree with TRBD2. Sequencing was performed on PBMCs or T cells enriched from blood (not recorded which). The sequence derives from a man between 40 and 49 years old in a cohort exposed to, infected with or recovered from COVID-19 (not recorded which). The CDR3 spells CASSGGSNKDTQYF. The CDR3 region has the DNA TGCGCCAGCAGCGGCGGGAGTAATAAAGATACGCAGTATTTT. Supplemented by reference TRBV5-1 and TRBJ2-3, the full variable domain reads KAGVTQTPRYLIKTRGQQVTLSCSPISGHRSVSWYQQTPGQGLQFLFEYFSETQRNKGNFPGRFSGRQFSNSRSEMNVSTLELGDSALYLCASSGGSNKDTQYFGPGTRLTVL.